This T cell receptor beta chain was identified in a study of OX40 agonist ivuxolimab in advanced cancers. Study-level information: Hepatocellular carcinoma, melanoma, renal cell or head and neck cancer occurred in dose-escalation patients. The study reported partial responses in three patients: one hepatocellular carcinoma, two cutaneous melanoma. The study's findings and limits: Expanded clones belonging to CD8+ T cells outnumbered, on average, those of CD4+. Partly responding patients at 0.1-3.0 mg/kg showed some of the smallest clonal expansion.

The germline CDR1 and CDR2 sequences are LNHDA and SQIVND (reference sequence). The CDR3 is 13 residues long. Trimming shortened V by 3 bases and J by 4 bases, and 9 bases separated the two germline ends. A note on this clone: Its antigen is unidentified.

The table came from immunoSEQ multiplex PCR; TCRdb's copy has only in-frame clones and leaves some out. The data show approximately 20,000 clones, approximately 78% seen once. This sequence was found in an adult with an advanced solid tumor such as melanoma, head and neck, liver or kidney cancer. The chain has TRBV19 and TRBJ1-2; D remains ambiguous. Here the sequenced sample was CD4+ or CD8+ T cells sorted from blood, taken in a trial of the OX40 agonist ivuxolimab. For the CDR3, the DNA is TGTGCCAGTAGTATCGCCGCGCTCTATGGCTACACCTTC. Translating it yields CASSIAALYGYTF.